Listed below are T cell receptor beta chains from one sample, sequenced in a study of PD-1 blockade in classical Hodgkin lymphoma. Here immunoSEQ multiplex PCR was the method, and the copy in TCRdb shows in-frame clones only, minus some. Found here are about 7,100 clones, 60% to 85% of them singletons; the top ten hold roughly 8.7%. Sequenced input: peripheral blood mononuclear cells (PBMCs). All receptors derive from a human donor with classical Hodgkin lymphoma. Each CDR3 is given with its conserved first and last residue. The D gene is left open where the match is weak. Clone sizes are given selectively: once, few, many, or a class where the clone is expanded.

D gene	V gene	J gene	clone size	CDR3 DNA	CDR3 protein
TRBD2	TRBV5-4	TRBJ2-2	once	TGTGCCAGCAGCTCGACTAGCGGGGGGGCTAGCACCGGGGAGCTGTTTTTT	CASSSTSGGASTGELFF
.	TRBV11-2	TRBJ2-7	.	TGTGCCAGCAGCTTAGTAAGGCAGGGAGACGAGCAGTACTTC	CASSLVRQGDEQYF
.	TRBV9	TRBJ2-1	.	TGTGCCAGCAGCGCGCCCTTTAAGGGGGCGGGGAATGAGCAGTTCTTC	CASSAPFKGAGNEQFF
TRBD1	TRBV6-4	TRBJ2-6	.	TGTGCCAGCAGTGAACAGGGGGTCTCTGGGGCCAACGTCCTGACTTTC	CASSEQGVSGANVLTF
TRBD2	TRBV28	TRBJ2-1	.	TGTGCCAGCACCCGAGCGGGAGGGACCCACAATGAGCAGTTCTTC	CASTRAGGTHNEQFF
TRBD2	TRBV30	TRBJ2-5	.	TGTGCCTGGAGTGTAAATAGCGGGGGCGAGACCCAGTACTTC	CAWSVNSGGETQYF
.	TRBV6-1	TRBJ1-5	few	TGTGCCAGCAGTGAACCACTCCAGCCCCAGCATTTT	CASSEPLQPQHF
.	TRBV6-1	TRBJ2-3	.	TGTGCCAGCAGGGGGAAAAACTCTCAAACAGATACGCAGTATTTT	CASRGKNSQTDTQYF
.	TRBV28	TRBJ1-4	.	TGTGCCAGCAGCAGGCGGACAAACAGAGAAAAACTGTTTTTT	CASSRRTNREKLFF
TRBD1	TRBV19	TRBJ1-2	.	TGTGCCAGTAGTATAGATCATACAGGGGGCGCGGACTATGGCTACACCTTC	CASSIDHTGGADYGYTF
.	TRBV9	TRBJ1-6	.	TGTGCCAGCAGCGGCGCGGCTTACCATTCACCCCTCCACTTT	CASSGAAYHSPLHF
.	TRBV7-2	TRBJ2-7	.	TGTGCCAGCACCGAGGGGGGCCACTCGCGGCAGTACTTC	CASTEGGHSRQYF
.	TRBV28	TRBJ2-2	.	TGTGCCAGCTACCTAGGGGGGAGTGGAACCGGGGAGCTGTTTTTT	CASYLGGSGTGELFF
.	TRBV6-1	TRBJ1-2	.	TGTGCCAGCAGTCAAGCCACAGTTGTGACGGCGAACCTCCCCTACACCTTC	CASSQATVVTANLPYTF
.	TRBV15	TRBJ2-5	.	TGTGCCACCAGCAGAGACGGGGGTAAGACCCAGTACTTC	CATSRDGGKTQYF
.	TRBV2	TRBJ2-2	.	TGTGCCAGCAAATACGTACTCGGGACCGGGGAGCTGTTTTTT	CASKYVLGTGELFF
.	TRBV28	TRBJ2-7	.	TGTGCCAGCAGCTCCCCCGTCGAGCAGTACTTC	CASSSPVEQYF